Reported below is one T cell receptor (beta chain). The antigen it binds to is not known. No base qualities exist here, and no much larger clone lies one base off it. The CDR3 measures 12 amino acids from cysteine to phenylalanine. The entry retains the CDR3 DNA only, 36 bases that are in frame from base 1. V loses 3 bases, J loses 3 bases, and the germline ends lie 6 bases apart. Taken from the germline V gene (reference sequence), the CDR1 and CDR2 loops are GTSNPN and SVGIG. This specimen comes from a study of blood T cell repertoires in COVID-19 (TCRdb year 2020). For context, the study as a whole: The collaborator samples originated in the United States, Italy and Spain and spanned the acute and convalescent phases of COVID-19. The prospective study material was composed of cDNA or gDNA derived from T cells, B-cell-depleted T cells, or PBMCs. Subjects who had been exposed to COVID-19, were actively infected with it, or had recovered from it provided the deeply sampled blood TCRbeta repertoires that made up the dataset. The repertoires were made available in a free public database intended to serve as a resource for research on the immune response to SARS-CoV-2. The samples were drawn from two sources: the first 160 participants of the ongoing ImmuneRACE study, and some 1,300 subjects contributed by 6 global collaborators. Sample metadata almost always included a de-identified subject ID, COVID-19 status, age in years and sex. Where available, HLA class I and class II types were obtained from metadata supplied by the sample provider rather than from assay-based typing.

The immunoSEQ Assay, a bias-controlled multiplex PCR, was used to amplify TCRbeta CDR3 regions from genomic DNA. On the study's bioinformatics: The number of nucleated cells in each sample was estimated from the amplification of reference gene primers within the assay. To quantify the absolute abundance of each unique TCRbeta CDR3 rearrangement, sequence reads were collapsed and filtered. Productive Simpson clonality was computed per sample as the square root of Simpson's diversity index over productive rearrangements. Imported from immuneACCESS, the table was reduced by TCRdb to in-frame sequences with V and J called. These copies leave out some clones; in studies compared against another copy, an unresolved V gene accounts for under half, and the cause of the remainder is not known. The DNA gave D and trimming, while V, J and clone size come from that table. Counted in this sample were about 80,000 clones; 82% of them appeared once. The ten most abundant clones make up less than 40% of the sample.

Whole blood was collected in K2EDTA tubes by collaborating institutions according to the institutions' own protocols. For TCRbeta analysis, collaborators shipped samples as frozen whole blood, isolated PBMCs, or DNA extracted from either of those sample types. Results and caveats for the whole study, not just this receptor: How much clinical and demographic metadata was included differed by source and by participant, and the metadata was provided uncurated.

The source of this sequence is a woman in her sixties or seventies with acute or convalescent COVID-19. Sequenced material: peripheral blood. The chain couples TRBV30 to TRBJ2-1, with no confidently assigned D gene. The CDR3 region has the sequence CAWRGSYNEQFF. In nucleotide form, the sequence is TGTGCCTGGAGGGGCAGCTACAATGAGCAGTTCTTC.